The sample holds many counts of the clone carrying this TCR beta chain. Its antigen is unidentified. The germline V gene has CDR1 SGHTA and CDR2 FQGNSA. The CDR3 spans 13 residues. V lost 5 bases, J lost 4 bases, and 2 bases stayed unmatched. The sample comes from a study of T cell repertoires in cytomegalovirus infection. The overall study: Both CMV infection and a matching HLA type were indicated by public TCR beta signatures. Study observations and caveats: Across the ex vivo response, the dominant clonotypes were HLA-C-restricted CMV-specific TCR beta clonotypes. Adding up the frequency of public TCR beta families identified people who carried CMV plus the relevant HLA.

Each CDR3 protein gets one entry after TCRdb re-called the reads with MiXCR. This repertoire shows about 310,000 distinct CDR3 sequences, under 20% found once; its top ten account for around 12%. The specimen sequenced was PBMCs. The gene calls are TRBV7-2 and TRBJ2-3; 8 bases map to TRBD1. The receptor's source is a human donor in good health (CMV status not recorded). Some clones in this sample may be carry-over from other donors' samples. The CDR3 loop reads CASSGQGADTQYF. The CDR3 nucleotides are TGTGCCAGCAGCGGACAGGGAGCAGATACGCAGTATTTT.